The 31 T cell receptor beta chains given below trace back to one sample, sequenced in a study of human T cells and chemical hapten exposure. MiXCR, run by TCRdb on the RACE reads, gives a single entry per CDR3 protein. This table holds some 100,000 distinct CDR3 sequences, 9.2% found once. Time point given: patch test 2, 6 weeks after DPC sensitization. Treatment here: therapeutic diphenylcyclopropenone sensitization with weekly scalp DPC. The material was whole blood, obtained in connection with sensitization to the hapten diphenylcyclopropenone (DPC). These receptors were taken from a woman between 40 and 55 years old with alopecia areata. Some clones in this sample may be carry-over from other donors' samples.

The chain joins TRBV11-2 to TRBJ1-6; 8 positions match TRBD1. The CDR3 sequence is 15 residues long. V shed 5 bases and J 5 bases; nucleotides not matched to a gene: 5. Germline lookup yields CDR1 SGHAT and CDR2 FQNNGV. In DNA, the CDR3 is TGTGCCAGCAGCCTCCGACAGGGGAATAATTCACCCCTCCACTTT. Protein product: CASSLRQGNNSPLHF.

The table lists this clonotype with a few counts. V is TRBV19 and J is TRBJ2-7; D might be TRBD1 (6 bases). Germline CDR1 is LNHDA and CDR2 is SQIVND (reference sequence). V was trimmed by 5 bases and J by 2 bases, leaving 19 bases between them. The CDR3 is made up of 16 amino acids. The CDR3 reads CASSFGTPDLAYEQYF. The DNA of the CDR3 is TGTGCCAGTAGTTTCGGGACACCCGATCTAGCCTACGAGCAGTACTTC.

This clonotype was seen ten or more times. This rearrangement joins TRBV7-2 to TRBJ2-3, with a weak D call TRBD2 (5 bases). Germline-derived CDR1 and CDR2 are SGHTA and FQGNSA. CDR3 length: 14 residues. The germline V and J ends were trimmed by 5 bases and 5 bases, with 14 bases remaining between them. The CDR3 protein is CASSPNGREDTQYF. The CDR3 DNA reads as TGTGCCAGCAGCCCGAATGGACGGGAAGATACGCAGTATTTT.

This clonotype was seen many times. The chain couples TRBV27 to TRBJ2-1; 8 bases map to TRBD2. The CDR3 consists of 16 residues. CDR1 MNHEY and CDR2 SMNVEV come from the germline V gene (reference sequence). The ends lost 4 bases at V and 4 bases at J; junction bases unmatched: 9. The chain's CDR3 is CASSWGLERKYNEQFF. DNA of the CDR3: TGTGCCAGCAGTTGGGGACTAGAAAGGAAGTACAATGAGCAGTTCTTC.

The chain couples TRBV7-6 to TRBJ2-3; the match to TRBD1 covers 8 bases. V was clipped by 5 bases and J by 3 bases; unmatched bases: 19. Germline CDR1 and CDR2: SGHVS and FNYEAQ. The length of the CDR3 is 19 residues. Here the CDR3 DNA reads TGTGCCAGCAGCACCCGGAGGACAGGGCCGGTTGGTGAGACAGATACGCAGTATTTT. Protein sequence: CASSTRRTGPVGETDTQYF. The full variable domain, with the rest looked up from reference TRBV7-6 and TRBJ2-3, is GAGVSQSPRYKVTKRGQDVALRCDPISGHVSLYWYRQALGQGPEFLTYFNYEAQQDKSGLPNDRFSAERPEGSISTLTIQRTEQRDSAMYRCASSTRRTGPVGETDTQYFGPGTRLTVL.

In its sample, this clonotype was seen many times. The chain couples TRBV12-1 to TRBJ1-5. TRBV12-1 is labeled a pseudogene. The CDR3 extends over 16 amino acids. The CDR3 protein is CASSRRGTFSNQPQHF. CDR3 coding DNA: TGTGCCAGCAGCCGCAGAGGGACCTTCAGCAATCAGCCCCAGCATTTT.

The chain has TRBV7-9 and TRBJ1-6; D not resolved. Germline V lookup: CDR1 SEHNR, CDR2 FQNEAQ (reference sequence). CDR3 size: 15 residues. V dropped 3 bases and J dropped 1 base, with 7 bases sitting between them. This chain's CDR3 is CASSFVGSYNSPLHF. The DNA for the CDR3 is TGTGCCAGCAGCTTCGTCGGATCCTATAATTCACCCCTCCACTTT.

Many counts were recorded for this clonotype. V gene TRBV15 combines with J gene TRBJ2-1; D gene uncertain. The V end lost 0 bases, the J end lost 4 bases, and 7 bases lay between the germline ends. This CDR3 contains 14 residues. The germline CDR1 and CDR2 sequences are LNHNV and YYDKDF (reference sequence). The CDR3 region is CATSRDRAYNEQFF. DNA of the CDR3: TGTGCCACCAGCAGAGATAGGGCGTACAATGAGCAGTTCTTC.

This clonotype was recorded many times. The genes are TRBV6-6 and TRBJ1-5; a weak D match, TRBD1 (5 bases). The CDR3 sequence is 15 residues long. Germline CDR1 and CDR2: MNHNY and SVGAGI (reference sequence). Trimming took 4 bases from V and 4 from J, leaving 14 bases between them. The CDR3 DNA reads as TGTGCCAGCAGTTCGCAGACAGATAGTAATCAGCCCCAGCATTTT. This translates into CASSSQTDSNQPQHF.

V is TRBV2 and J is TRBJ1-1, with TRBD1 as a possible D gene (6 bases). The germline CDR1 and CDR2 sequences are SNHLY and FYNNEI. Between the trimmed V and J ends, which lost 4 bases and 10 bases, there was a span of 19 bases. The CDR3 has 14 amino acids. DNA of the CDR3: TGTGCCAGCAGTGGGATGTGGACCGTCAGGGGAGCTTTCTTT. Amino acids: CASSGMWTVRGAFF.

As regards this clonotype: Just one base apart from a much larger clone, this may be a read error. The rearrangement joins TRBV5-4 to TRBJ1-1; D perhaps matches TRBD1 (6 bases). This CDR3 is built from 15 residues. Germline assignment: CDR1 SGHNT and CDR2 YYREEE (reference sequence). CDR3 amino acids: CVSSIAQGSDTEAFF. The CDR3 DNA reads as TGTGTCAGCAGCATCGCCCAGGGGTCCGACACTGAAGCTTTCTTT.

The CDR3 reads CASSITGGETQYF. The DNA of the CDR3 is TGTGCCAGCAGCATAACAGGGGGAGAGACCCAGTACTTC. V is TRBV7-2 and J is TRBJ2-5; 8 positions match TRBD1. Per germline, CDR1 SGHTA and CDR2 FQGNSA. The ends lost 5 bases at V and 4 bases at J; junction bases unmatched: 3. The CDR3 is 13 amino acids.

The V gene is TRBV7-9, the J gene TRBJ2-3, with D hard to call. Trimming cost V 4 bases and J 5 bases, with 4 bases left between them. CDR1 and CDR2 from the germline V gene are SEHNR and FQNEAQ (reference sequence). This CDR3 has 11 residues. The CDR3 nucleotides are TGTGCCAGCAGCTCGCGAGATACGCAGTATTTT. Protein sequence: CASSSRDTQYF.

The V call is TRBV4-1, the J call TRBJ2-5, with D perhaps TRBD1 or TRBD2 (6 bases each). Trimming pared 2 bases from V and 5 bases from J, leaving 15 bases between. The CDR3 has 15 amino acids. CDR1 and CDR2 (germline): MGHRA, YSYEKL. The CDR3 DNA follows: TGCGCCAGCAGCCAACCAACAGGGAGGTCGGAGACCCAGTACTTC. Amino acids: CASSQPTGRSETQYF.

There are a few counts of this clonotype. V and J are TRBV18 and TRBJ1-1, with 9 bases aligning to TRBD1. The V gene's germline CDR1 is KGHSH and CDR2 LQKENI. The CDR3 loop spans 15 amino acids. V was pared by 1 base and J by 4 bases, with 4 bases of the junction left unmatched. The CDR3 spells CASSPRDREVTEAFF. In nucleotides, the CDR3 is TGTGCCAGCTCACCACGGGACAGGGAGGTCACTGAAGCTTTCTTT.

The DNA for the CDR3 is TGCGCCAGCCAGCCCGGCCACGCGTACTTTAGCACAGATACGCAGTATTTT. This gives the protein CASQPGHAYFSTDTQYF. This sequence joins TRBV4-1 and TRBJ2-3; D gene ambiguous. This CDR3 is built from 17 residues. V was clipped by 8 bases and J by 0 bases, with 21 bases between them. Germline V lookup: CDR1 MGHRA, CDR2 YSYEKL.

This clonotype was counted a few times. The chain carries TRBV3-1 and TRBJ1-6, with unresolved D. CDR1 and CDR2 (germline): LGHDT, YNNKEL (reference sequence). CDR3 length: 16 amino acids. The V end lost 1 base, the J end lost 7 bases, and 14 bases lay between the germline ends. The CDR3 nucleotides are TGTGCCAGCAGCCAAGTACTTCCGGTTGCGAATTCACCCCTCCACTTT. This gives the protein CASSQVLPVANSPLHF.

CDR3 sequence (DNA): TGTGCCAGCAGCCGGGACAGGAGGGACCTAGGTGAGCAGTTCTTC. This codes for CASSRDRRDLGEQFF. The chain uses TRBV7-2 and TRBJ2-1; TRBD1 agrees at 8 bases. J lost 9 bases, V lost 5 bases, and 12 bases had no gene match. Germline values: CDR1 SGHTA, CDR2 FQGNSA. The CDR3 runs to 15 residues.

The CDR3 DNA reads as TGTGCCAGCAGTTTCGGACTAGCGGGGGCAGGTGAGCAGTTCTTC. Translating it yields CASSFGLAGAGEQFF. The chain employs TRBV12-3 or TRBV12-4 and TRBJ2-1, with TRBD2 identical over 13 bases. Unmatched junction bases numbered 5, after V lost 3 bases and J lost 9 bases. The CDR3 contains 15 residues.

The chain combines TRBV5-1 with TRBJ2-5; D remains unclear. From germline, CDR1 is SGHRS and CDR2 YFSETQ. The V gene lost 6 bases and the J gene lost 5 bases, with 17 bases spanning the gap. The CDR3 covers 14 residues. This CDR3 is CASNEGRVGETQYF. The CDR3 coding sequence is TGCGCCAGCAACGAAGGACGGGTCGGGGAGACCCAGTACTTC.

This clonotype was counted ten times or more. V is TRBV20-1 and J is TRBJ1-1; 9 bases match TRBD1. The germline V gene encodes CDR1 DFQATT and CDR2 SNEGSKA (reference sequence). This CDR3 has 14 residues. J gave up 3 bases and V 2 bases, and 4 bases lay outside the gene matches. CDR3 nucleotide sequence: TGCAGTGCTAGACTTACAGGGGGCTACACTGAAGCTTTCTTT. It specifies CSARLTGGYTEAFF.

This chain uses TRBV6-6 with TRBJ2-2; 7 positions match TRBD1. Germline trimming cut 8 bases from V and 5 bases from J; bases unmatched to any gene: 17. This CDR3 has 17 amino acids. The germline V gene encodes CDR1 MNHNY and CDR2 SVGAGI (reference sequence). The chain's CDR3 is CASSTTPWTGATGELFF. DNA of the CDR3: TGTGCCAGCTCGACTACCCCATGGACAGGTGCTACCGGGGAGCTGTTTTTT.

This clonotype turned up a few times. The chain couples TRBV20-1 to TRBJ1-5; D gene unclear. This CDR3 is 13 amino acids long. Looked up from germline, CDR1 is DFQATT and CDR2 is SNEGSKA (reference sequence). V was shortened by 6 bases and J by 9 bases, with 18 bases between the two germline ends. DNA of the CDR3: TGCAGTGCCCGGGAACTCGTCCGGGCGCCCCAGCATTTT. This sequence encodes CSARELVRAPQHF.

About this clonotype: In this CDR3 the conserved last residue, phenylalanine or tryptophan, is missing, so a read error is likely. The J gene is TRBJ2-1, the V gene TRBV30, with D possibly TRBD1 on 7 matching bases. There are 13 residues in the CDR3. Germline CDR1 GTSNPN, CDR2 SVGIG (reference sequence). The ends were cut back, 4 bases at V and 12 bases at J, with 19 bases in the middle. CDR3 nucleotide sequence: TGTGCCTGGAATCCATCCAGGGGGAGGCGGCAGTTCATC. Translation: CAWNPSRGRRQFI.

This chain uses TRBV6-5 with TRBJ2-7; 8 bases line up with TRBD1. The V segment lost 1 base and the J segment 6 bases; nucleotides outside the gene matches: 5. The CDR3 extends over 14 amino acids. Germline lookup yields CDR1 MNHEY and CDR2 SVGAGI. This chain's CDR3 is CASSYYQGASEQYF. The CDR3 DNA is TGTGCCAGCAGTTACTACCAGGGGGCGAGCGAGCAGTACTTC.

This clonotype occurred a few times. This sequence joins TRBV4-1 and TRBJ1-3, with D uncertain. Trimming took 0 bases from V and 1 from J, leaving 10 bases between them. Germline V gene lookup returns CDR1 MGHRA and CDR2 YSYEKL. The CDR3 length is 16 residues. CDR3 bases: TGCGCCAGCAGCCAAGAACGAGGTTCTTCTGGAAACACCATATATTTT. This encodes CASSQERGSSGNTIYF.

Ten or more counts support this clonotype. The CDR3: CSAPDSSNYGYTF. In DNA, the CDR3 is TGCAGTGCTCCGGACAGCTCTAACTATGGCTACACCTTC. The chain combines TRBV20-1 with TRBJ1-2, with D tentatively TRBD1 (6 bases). CDR3 length: 13 residues. Germline V gene data show CDR1 as DFQATT and CDR2 as SNEGSKA (reference sequence). With 5 bases removed from V and 0 bases from J, the gap between germline ends came to 10 bases.

The chain carries TRBV28 and TRBJ2-3, with 8 bases matching TRBD1. This CDR3 has 14 residues. Germline V gene data show CDR1 as MDHEN and CDR2 as SYDVKM. V lost 4 bases, J lost 5 bases, and 5 bases stayed unmatched. The CDR3 loop is CASSWDRSQDTQYF. In DNA form, the CDR3 reads TGTGCCAGCAGTTGGGACAGGTCCCAAGATACGCAGTATTTT. Combining the CDR3 with reference TRBV28 and TRBJ2-3 gives the whole variable domain DVKVTQSSRYLVKRTGEKVFLECVQDMDHENMFWYRQDPGLGLRLIYFSYDVKMKEKGDIPEGYSVSREKKERFSLILESASTNQTSMYLCASSWDRSQDTQYFGPGTRLTVL.

In its sample, this clonotype was seen a few times. The J gene is TRBJ1-3, the V gene TRBV28; D gene unclear. Trimming removed 4 bases at V and 4 bases at J, with 14 bases between. CDR3 length: 15 amino acids. CDR1 and CDR2 from the germline V gene are MDHEN and SYDVKM. The CDR3 DNA reads as TGTGCCAGCAGTTCTGGGAGCCGGTCGGGAAACACCATATATTTT. Residues: CASSSGSRSGNTIYF.

The chain has TRBV7-9 and TRBJ1-6; 8 nucleotides match TRBD1. After removal of 3 bases from V and 11 bases from J, the junction contained 6 bases not matched to a gene. The CDR3 loop spans 14 amino acids. Germline V lookup: CDR1 SEHNR, CDR2 FQNEAQ (reference sequence). CDR3 sequence reads: CASSLTGAGPPLHF. DNA for the CDR3: TGTGCCAGCAGCTTGACAGGGGCTGGTCCACCCCTCCACTTT.

This clonotype was recorded at least ten times. The chain recombines TRBV18 with TRBJ1-2; D not resolved. Per the germline V gene, CDR1 is KGHSH and CDR2 is LQKENI. The CDR3 has 15 residues. V dropped 3 bases and J dropped 2 bases, with 13 bases sitting between them. The CDR3 nucleotides read TGTGCCAGCTCACCGGATCATAAGTTAAACTATGGCTACACCTTC. Its protein is CASSPDHKLNYGYTF.